A selection of T cell receptor beta chains follows, all from one sample in a study of blood T cell repertoires in COVID-19. TCRdb keeps only in-frame clones here, not all; method: immunoSEQ multiplex PCR. The sample records under 450,000 clones, about 88% being singletons. Sequencing was done on a sample of peripheral blood. The source is a woman in her sixties or seventies with COVID-19, enrolled during active disease. CDR3s include the opening cysteine and the closing phenylalanine or tryptophan. The D gene is left open where the match is weak. Expanded clones get a size class; other rows say once, few or many, or leave the size out.

cdr3_length	v_call	d_call	j_call	clone_size	cdr3_nt	cdr3_aa
14	TRBV5-4	TRBD1	TRBJ1-1	NA	TGTGCCAGCAGCTCTCGACAGGGGCCGCTTGAAGCTTTCTTT	CASSSRQGPLEAFF
13	TRBV7-2	NA	TRBJ2-5	NA	TGTGCCAGCAGCTGGACAGTCCAAGAGACCCAGTACTTC	CASSWTVQETQYF
17	TRBV3-1/TRBV3-2	TRBD2	TRBJ2-3	NA	TGTGCCAGCGGGACCCGCCAGCGGGGGGTGATTAGAGATACGCAGTATTTT	CASGTRQRGVIRDTQYF
16	TRBV2	TRBD1	TRBJ2-4	NA	TGTGCCAGCAGTGAAAGGGGGCTTGCGGCCAAAAACATTCAGTACTTC	CASSERGLAAKNIQYF
17	TRBV21-1	NA	TRBJ2-1	NA	TGTGCCAGCAGCAAAGAGAAGAAGGCGAGAACAGCTAATGAGCAGTTCTTC	CASSKEKKARTANEQFF
14	TRBV9	TRBD1	TRBJ2-3	NA	TGTGCCAGCAGCAGGGACAGTGCCACAGATACGCAGTATTTT	CASSRDSATDTQYF
15	TRBV13	TRBD1	TRBJ1-1	once	TGTGCCAGCTCCACTGGGCCCAGGGGGGACACTGAAGCTTTCTTT	CASSTGPRGDTEAFF
14	TRBV10-3	NA	TRBJ1-3	few	TGTGCGGGTCGCAGGGAAGGCTCTGGAAACACCATATATTTT	CAGRREGSGNTIYF
15	TRBV13	TRBD1	TRBJ1-6	NA	TGTGCCAGCAGCTTATCAGTGACAGGGGCCTCACCCCTCCACTTT	CASSLSVTGASPLHF
16	TRBV4-3	TRBD2	TRBJ2-3	NA	TGCGCCAGCAGCAGGGAGACTAGCGGGGGGGCAGATACGCAGTATTTT	CASSRETSGGADTQYF
16	TRBV11-3	TRBD1	TRBJ1-2	NA	TGTGCCAGCAGCCACGGACAGGGTGCTTTTCGCTATGGCTACACCTTC	CASSHGQGAFRYGYTF
15	TRBV30	NA	TRBJ1-5	NA	TGTGCCTGGAGTCCTCCCCCGGGACTCAATCAGCCCCAGCATTTT	CAWSPPPGLNQPQHF
13	TRBV6-4	NA	TRBJ1-1	NA	TGTGCCAGCATTAGGACAGAGGAAACTGAAGCTTTCTTT	CASIRTEETEAFF
14	TRBV30	TRBD2	TRBJ2-3	NA	TGTGCCTGGAGTGTAGCGGGGGGGACAGATACGCAGTATTTT	CAWSVAGGTDTQYF
17	TRBV5-1	TRBD1	TRBJ2-1	NA	TGCGCCAGCAGCCTGGGGAGGGCTCGGGACAGGGAAAATGAGCAGTTCTTC	CASSLGRARDRENEQFF
16	TRBV5-1	TRBD1	TRBJ1-3	NA	TGCGCCAGCAGCTTGGGAGACAGGGTAACTGGAAACACCATATATTTT	CASSLGDRVTGNTIYF
15	TRBV27	NA	TRBJ1-2	NA	TGTGCCAGCAGTTTGGCGGGACGTAGAGGGTCTGGCTACACCTTC	CASSLAGRRGSGYTF
16	TRBV5-8	TRBD1	TRBJ2-2	few	TGTGCCAGCAGATCGGGACAGGGGGCGAACACCGGGGAGCTGTTTTTT	CASRSGQGANTGELFF
14	TRBV21-1	NA	TRBJ1-1	NA	TGTGCCAGCAGCAAAGATGGGCAGATAACTGAAGCTTTCTTT	CASSKDGQITEAFF
14	TRBV6-2/TRBV6-3	NA	TRBJ1-2	NA	TGTGCCAGCAGCTCGGAATTGACAGTCTATGGCTACACCTTC	CASSSELTVYGYTF
14	TRBV21-1	NA	TRBJ2-7	NA	TGTGCCAGCAGCAATTACAGGGTTCTGTACGAGCAGTACTTC	CASSNYRVLYEQYF
16	TRBV19	NA	TRBJ1-2	NA	TGTGCCAGTAGTATTTGGCCCGAGGTAGCTAACTATGGCTACACCTTC	CASSIWPEVANYGYTF
15	TRBV4-1	NA	TRBJ1-1	NA	TGCGCCAGCAGCCAAGGGGGAGGCATGAACACTGAAGCTTTCTTT	CASSQGGGMNTEAFF
13	TRBV30	TRBD1	TRBJ1-2	NA	TGTGCCTGGAGGAGACAGGGCGACTATGGCTACACCTTC	CAWRRQGDYGYTF
15	TRBV21-1	NA	TRBJ1-2	NA	TGTGCCAGCAGCAAAGGAATGGAGCAGCTCCATGGCTACACCTTC	CASSKGMEQLHGYTF
18	TRBV7-9	NA	TRBJ1-2	NA	TGTGCCAGCAGCTTAGCGTCTCTTACAGGGATCAAAAACTATGGCTACACCTTC	CASSLASLTGIKNYGYTF
14	TRBV6-5	TRBD1	TRBJ2-5	NA	TGTGCCAGCAGCTTACTGACAGGGCAAGAGACCCAGTACTTC	CASSLLTGQETQYF
13	TRBV6-1	NA	TRBJ1-1	NA	TGTGCCAGCAGTGAATGGGGCCGCACTGAAGCTTTCTTT	CASSEWGRTEAFF
16	TRBV5-1	TRBD2	TRBJ2-3	NA	TGCGCCAGCAGCTACTCTAGCGGGGTGAACACAGATACGCAGTATTTT	CASSYSSGVNTDTQYF
17	TRBV19	TRBD1	TRBJ1-1	NA	TGTGCCAGTAGTATTGGGCGGGCAGGGGGCCGGTACACTGAAGCTTTCTTT	CASSIGRAGGRYTEAFF
14	TRBV2	TRBD1	TRBJ2-5	NA	TGTGCCGTACGAATATGGACAGGGGGCCCGAGTTCGGACTTC	CAVRIWTGGPSSDF
15	TRBV11-3	NA	TRBJ1-1	once	TGTGCCAGCAGCCGAGATTTCATGTGGAACACTGAAGCTTTCTTT	CASSRDFMWNTEAFF
14	TRBV18	NA	TRBJ2-3	NA	TGTGCCAGCTCACCAGCAGGTAGCACAGATACGCAGTATTTT	CASSPAGSTDTQYF
16	TRBV5-1	TRBD2	TRBJ2-1	NA	TGCGCCAGCAGCTTGGTCGAAGCGGGATCCTACAATGAGCAGTTCTTC	CASSLVEAGSYNEQFF
15	TRBV15	NA	TRBJ2-7	NA	TGTGCCACCAGCAGAGAAGGCAGGGCCTCCTACGAGCAGTACTTC	CATSREGRASYEQYF
11	TRBV6-5	NA	TRBJ1-1	NA	TGTGCCGACGGCGGGAACACTGAAGCTTTCTTT	CADGGNTEAFF
16	TRBV18	NA	TRBJ1-2	NA	TGTGCCAGCTCAGAAAACGCAGGGAATGGGATCTATGGCTACACCTTC	CASSENAGNGIYGYTF
17	TRBV4-2	TRBD1	TRBJ1-1	NA	TGTGCCAGCAGCCAGCCCGGGACAGGGGGCGCAGACACTGAAGCTTTCTTT	CASSQPGTGGADTEAFF
15	TRBV13	NA	TRBJ1-2	NA	TGTGCCAGCAGCTCCCAGATGGGGGGTTCGAAGGGCTACACCTTC	CASSSQMGGSKGYTF
15	TRBV4-1	TRBD2	TRBJ2-5	NA	TGCGCCAGCAGCCTGGCTAGCGGGAGGAGAGAGACCCAGTACTTC	CASSLASGRRETQYF
15	TRBV5-1	TRBD1	TRBJ2-1	NA	TGCGCCAGCAGCCGCCGGACAGGACTCTACAATGAGCAGTTCTTC	CASSRRTGLYNEQFF
15	TRBV11-3	TRBD2	TRBJ2-3	few	TGTGCCAGCAGCGCGGCCGGGACTAGCATAGATACGCAGTATTTT	CASSAAGTSIDTQYF
15	TRBV4-3	NA	TRBJ1-6	once	TGCGCCAGCAGCCAAGATGGCACCCGGGGTTCACCCCTCCACTTT	CASSQDGTRGSPLHF
13	TRBV3-1/TRBV3-2	TRBD2	TRBJ2-7	NA	TGTGCCAGCAGTTCCCTAGCGGGGAACGAGCAGTACTTC	CASSSLAGNEQYF
15	TRBV13	TRBD2	TRBJ2-3	NA	TGTGCCAGCAGCTTCTCCGAGCGGGGGGGAGATACGCAGTATTTT	CASSFSERGGDTQYF
13	TRBV4-3	NA	TRBJ2-7	NA	TGCGCCAGCAGCCTCAGTTTTGGCAACGAGCAGTACTTC	CASSLSFGNEQYF
20	TRBV7-8	NA	TRBJ1-6	NA	TGTGCCAGGCACAAAGGAAACCTCTGGACGGGGGATTTCGGTAATTCACCCCTCCACTTT	CARHKGNLWTGDFGNSPLHF
18	TRBV18	TRBD2	TRBJ2-3	NA	TGTGCCAGCTCACTGACTAGCGGGGGGGCAATAAGCCCAGATACGCAGTATTTT	CASSLTSGGAISPDTQYF
14	TRBV9	NA	TRBJ1-3	NA	TGTGCCAGCAGCCCCAGTGGTTCTGGAAACACCATATATTTT	CASSPSGSGNTIYF
11	TRBV29-1	TRBD1	TRBJ1-2	NA	TGCAGCGCCGGACAGGACTATGGCTACACCTTC	CSAGQDYGYTF
13	TRBV19	NA	TRBJ1-1	once	TGTGCCAGTAGTACTTACATGAACACTGAAGCTTTCTTT	CASSTYMNTEAFF
12	TRBV28	TRBD2	TRBJ2-7	many	TGTGCCAGCGGAAGACTAGCGGGCGAGCAGTACTTC	CASGRLAGEQYF
17	TRBV2	TRBD2	TRBJ2-2	NA	TGTGCCAGCAGGGGACTAGCGGGGGCCCCCGGAGCCGGGGAGCTGTTTTTT	CASRGLAGAPGAGELFF
15	TRBV18	TRBD1	TRBJ2-4	NA	TGTGCCAGCTCACCAGGGACAGGGGGCAAAAACATTCAGTACTTC	CASSPGTGGKNIQYF
17	TRBV19	NA	TRBJ1-2	once	TGTGCCAGTAGTCCTCAGGGGAGATTCGAGGCCACTTATGGCTACACCTTC	CASSPQGRFEATYGYTF